The next 8 T cell receptor beta chains were all read from a single sample in a study of shared clonotypes between healthy human individuals. Some clones are missing from TCRdb's copy, which holds only in-frame ones; the method was immunoSEQ multiplex PCR. The sample records fewer than 2.5 million clones, over 85% being singletons. Material for sequencing was naive CD4+ T cells from PBMCs. Regarding subset: CD45RA+ positively selected. These receptors were taken from a man between 18 and 29 years old in good health. Some clones in this sample may be carry-over from other donors' samples.

J is TRBJ2-7 and V is TRBV5-5; 11 bases fit TRBD2. Looked up from germline, CDR1 is SGHKS and CDR2 is YYEKEE (reference sequence). Trimming took 4 bases from V and 1 from J; bases not matched to a gene: 10. CDR3 length equals 17 residues. CDR3 region: CASSPHSGRAGSYEQYF. The CDR3 bases are TGTGCCAGCAGCCCTCATAGCGGGAGGGCCGGATCCTACGAGCAGTACTTC.

About this clone: Other DNA sequences in the same sample also yield this CDR3. The V and J genes are TRBV5-1 and TRBJ2-3, with D maybe TRBD2 (6 bases). Trimming removed 1 base from V and 1 base from J, with 7 bases in between. CDR3 size: 14 residues. Germline V gene lookup returns CDR1 SGHRS and CDR2 YFSETQ. CDR3: CASSLPGGTDTQYF. CDR3 nucleotides: TGCGCCAGCAGCTTGCCGGGGGGCACAGATACGCAGTATTTT.

The V gene is TRBV14, the J gene TRBJ2-3; TRBD1 agrees at 9 bases. Trimming cost V 4 bases and J 1 base; bases outside gene matches: 6. CDR3 length: 16 amino acids. Germline assignment: CDR1 SGHDN and CDR2 FVKESK. The CDR3 reads CASSPLGQGGTDTQYF. For the CDR3, the DNA is TGTGCCAGCAGCCCTCTGGGACAGGGTGGCACAGATACGCAGTATTTT.

This clone has a single count. The chain uses TRBV5-1 and TRBJ2-7; maybe TRBD2 (6 bases). The CDR3 has 16 amino acids. V was trimmed by 0 bases and J by 0 bases, leaving 13 bases between them. Germline CDR1 reads SGHRS; CDR2 reads YFSETQ. CDR3 region: CASSLAVSGLSYEQYF. CDR3 bases: TGCGCCAGCAGCTTGGCCGTTAGCGGACTCTCCTACGAGCAGTACTTC.

In regard to this clone: At the DNA level, this CDR3 is encoded by other sequences in the same sample as well. The gene calls are TRBV28 and TRBJ2-7, with D unclear. Germline-derived CDR1 and CDR2 are MDHEN and SYDVKM. CDR3 size: 13 residues. V gave up 3 bases and J gave up 1 base, with 7 bases separating them. CDR3 region: CASSFPDSYEQYF. CDR3 bases: TGTGCCAGCAGTTTCCCTGATTCCTACGAGCAGTACTTC.

Notes on this clone: The same CDR3 also results from other DNA sequences found in this sample. V is TRBV28 and J is TRBJ1-3, with D uncertain. The CDR3 spans 14 residues. V lost 6 bases to trimming and J lost 0 bases, with 9 bases between them. Germline V lookup: CDR1 MDHEN, CDR2 SYDVKM. The CDR3 bases are TGTGCCAGCAGCCCAGCCTCCTCTGGAAACACCATATATTTT. This translates into CASSPASSGNTIYF.

The chain recombines TRBV7-9 with TRBJ2-2; D remains unclear. The CDR3 has 13 residues. The germline V gene encodes CDR1 SEHNR and CDR2 FQNEAQ (reference sequence). V shed 5 bases and J shed 10 bases, with 14 bases lying between them. In DNA form, the CDR3 reads TGTGCCAGCAGCCTCCTCCAAACGCAGGAGCTGTTTTTT. It specifies CASSLLQTQELFF.

V usage is TRBV2 and J usage is TRBJ2-5, with D unresolved. From germline, CDR1 is SNHLY and CDR2 FYNNEI. The CDR3 has 12 residues. With 7 bases removed from V and 5 bases from J, the gap between germline ends came to 11 bases. CDR3 sequence (DNA): TGTGCCAGCATGGATCACGCGGAGACCCAGTACTTC. Translating gives CASMDHAETQYF. The full variable domain, completed using reference TRBV2 and TRBJ2-5, is EPEVTQTPSHQVTQMGQEVILRCVPISNHLYFYWYRQILGQKVEFLVSFYNNEISEKSEIFDDQFSVERPDGSNFTLKIRSTKLEDSAMYFCASMDHAETQYFGPGTRLLVL.